This TCR beta chain was identified during a study of OX40 agonist ivuxolimab in advanced cancers. The overall study: Patients received ivuxolimab, an intravenous treatment, every 2 weeks at 0.01 to 10 mg/kg. Of the participants, around 43% had some prior anti-PD-1, anti-PD-L1 or anti-CTLA-4 therapy, which was allowed. General observations from the study: Clonal expansion among partial responders at 0.1-3.0 mg/kg ranked near the lowest. In the 0.1 to 3.0 mg/kg range, CD4+ and CD8+ blood T cells had expanded clonally by week 6.

This clone came up a few times. Its antigen is undetermined. Germline values: CDR1 MNHEY, CDR2 SVGAGI. V shed 6 bases, J shed 5 bases, and the junction held 3 bases outside the gene matches. The CDR3 length is 12 residues. Clones were read by immunoSEQ multiplex PCR, and TCRdb kept only the in-frame ones, dropping some. Here the sample spans about 32,000 clones, roughly 79% being singletons. The receptor's source is an adult with an advanced solid tumor such as melanoma, head and neck, liver or kidney cancer. This chain joins TRBV6-5 and TRBJ1-2; 7 bases are a match to TRBD1. The material was CD4+ or CD8+ T cells sorted from blood, obtained in a trial of the OX40 agonist ivuxolimab. CDR3 loop: CASRLQGYGYTF. CDR3 DNA: TGTGCCAGCAGATTACAGGGGTATGGCTACACCTTC.